This T cell receptor (beta chain) was profiled in a study of beta chain features in type 1 diabetes. Germline lookup yields CDR1 SQVTM and CDR2 ANQGSEA. Trimming took 4 bases from V and 8 from J; bases not matched to a gene: 9. The CDR3 consists of 14 residues. As regards this clone: The antigen is undetermined.

General observations from the study: Any HLA-type effect on TCRB rearrangement remained unresolved here. Shorter TCRB CDR3s, moderately but significantly so, marked every one of the four CD4+ subsets in Type 1 diabetes patients.

Expressed TCRB transcripts were sequenced because the isolated RNA had all been reverse transcribed beforehand. Assay: immunoSEQ multiplex PCR; the TCRdb copy retains only in-frame clones and omits some. The data show 130,000 or so clones, about a sixth seen once. The gene calls are TRBV29-1 and TRBJ2-5; 11 bases agree with TRBD2. This clonotype originated in a young man with type 1 diabetes. The sequencing sample was made of central memory CD4+ T cells from blood. CDR3 bases: TGCAGCGTTGGGATAACTACTAGCGGGGGTACCCAGTACTTC. Translated, it gives CSVGITTSGGTQYF.